The 30 T cell receptor beta chains presented below share a single source sample, sequenced in a study of cytomegalovirus exposure and HLA in healthy donors. Assay: immunoSEQ multiplex PCR; the TCRdb copy retains only in-frame clones and omits some. The sample holds 90,000 to 100,000 clones, approximately 95% seen once. The sequencing sample was made of PBMCs. The receptor set was obtained from a woman aged 25-40 years in good health and CMV-seropositive.

This chain connects TRBV5-1 to TRBJ2-5; 13 bases line up with TRBD2. V shed 3 bases, J shed 5 bases, and the junction held 19 bases outside the gene matches. In germline, CDR1 is SGHRS, CDR2 YFSETQ. The CDR3 is 20 residues long. CDR3 in DNA: TGCGCCAGCAGCTCCGATGGGTCCGCCAGTACTAGCGGGAGGGGGGAGACCCAGTACTTC. Translating gives CASSSDGSASTSGRGETQYF.

A note on this clone: Other DNA sequences in the same sample also yield this CDR3. The V call is TRBV5-4, the J call TRBJ2-5; 11 bases line up with TRBD1. The junction had 2 bases not matched to a gene; V was cut back by 0 bases and J by 4 bases. The CDR3 is made up of 15 amino acids. Germline lookup yields CDR1 SGHNT and CDR2 YYREEE (reference sequence). The CDR3 region is CASSLVGTGGETQYF. The CDR3, as DNA: TGTGCCAGCAGCTTGGTCGGGACAGGGGGAGAGACCCAGTACTTC.

The chain is built from TRBV6-1 and TRBJ2-7; TRBD1 agrees at 8 bases. Unmatched junction bases numbered 5, after V lost 11 bases and J lost 2 bases. CDR1 is MNHNS, CDR2 SASEGT, per germline. CDR3 size: 12 residues. The CDR3 reads CAGGTGAYEQYF. CDR3 sequence (DNA): TGTGCCGGCGGGACAGGTGCCTACGAGCAGTACTTC.

This chain links TRBV2 with TRBJ2-1, with 15 bases fitting TRBD2. The ends lost 0 bases at V and 7 bases at J; junction bases unmatched: 22. The CDR3 consists of 23 residues. Germline assignment: CDR1 SNHLY and CDR2 FYNNEI. The CDR3 sequence: CASSEALRGGGLAGGLGVNEQFF. CDR3 DNA: TGTGCCAGCAGTGAAGCGCTTCGGGGTGGCGGACTAGCGGGAGGGCTTGGGGTAAATGAGCAGTTCTTC.

This chain links TRBV30 with TRBJ2-1; 7 bases agree with TRBD1. Trimming removed 3 bases from V and 2 bases from J; junction bases left unmatched: 7. This CDR3 region has 15 residues. The germline CDR1 and CDR2 sequences are GTSNPN and SVGIG (reference sequence). The CDR3 sequence is CAWRIRGSPYNEQFF. The CDR3 region has the DNA TGTGCCTGGAGGATCAGGGGGTCCCCCTACAATGAGCAGTTCTTC.

This chain uses TRBV6-1 with TRBJ2-1; weak D call: TRBD1 (6 bases). Germline V gives CDR1 MNHNS, CDR2 SASEGT. Trimming pared 6 bases from V and 8 bases from J, leaving 14 bases between. The CDR3 extends over 13 amino acids. CDR3 sequence (DNA): TGTGCCAGCAGCTCAGGGGAACGGCATGAGCAGTTCTTC. Protein: CASSSGERHEQFF.

The V and J genes are TRBV6-5 and TRBJ2-7; D possibly corresponds to TRBD2 (6 bases). In germline, CDR1 is MNHEY, CDR2 SVGAGI. The germline V and J ends were trimmed by 8 bases and 7 bases, with 18 bases remaining between them. This CDR3 has 13 amino acids. The CDR3 DNA reads TGTGCCAGCGGTTTAGGGCTAGCGAAGGAGCAGTACTTC. This sequence encodes CASGLGLAKEQYF.

V gene TRBV27 combines with J gene TRBJ2-2, with TRBD1 identical over 8 bases. V shed 6 bases, J shed 6 bases, and the junction held 6 bases outside the gene matches. The germline V gene encodes CDR1 MNHEY and CDR2 SMNVEV (reference sequence). The CDR3 has 14 residues. The CDR3 bases are TGTGCCAGCAGCGGGACAGGAGGGGCCGGGGAGCTGTTTTTT. It is translated as CASSGTGGAGELFF.

V and J are TRBV28 and TRBJ1-4; tentatively, D is TRBD1 (5 bases). The CDR3 length is 15 residues. The V gene's germline CDR1 is MDHEN and CDR2 SYDVKM. V lost 2 bases, J lost 5 bases, and 12 bases lay in between. This CDR3 reads CASSLPQGKNEKLFF. The CDR3 DNA reads TGTGCCAGCAGTTTACCCCAGGGAAAAAATGAAAAACTGTTTTTT.

This rearrangement joins TRBV5-1 to TRBJ2-5; 8 nucleotides align to TRBD2. Trimming cost V 2 bases and J 4 bases; bases outside gene matches: 4. This CDR3 contains 14 residues. Germline CDR1 and CDR2: SGHRS and YFSETQ. As DNA, the CDR3 is TGCGCCAGCAGCTTTAGCGGGATCTTAGAGACCCAGTACTTC. Translated: CASSFSGILETQYF. The whole variable domain, remainder taken from reference TRBV5-1 and TRBJ2-5, is KAGVTQTPRYLIKTRGQQVTLSCSPISGHRSVSWYQQTPGQGLQFLFEYFSETQRNKGNFPGRFSGRQFSNSRSEMNVSTLELGDSALYLCASSFSGILETQYFGPGTRLLVL.

This clone was detected once. This chain uses TRBV7-9 with TRBJ2-1; tentatively, D is TRBD1 (5 bases). Germline CDR1 reads SEHNR; CDR2 reads FQNEAQ (reference sequence). The CDR3 runs to 13 residues. Trimming left V 8 bases short and J 3 bases short, with 11 bases between. The CDR3 DNA sequence: TGTGCCAGCGCCCAGGGTAGCTACAATGAGCAGTTCTTC. This gives the protein CASAQGSYNEQFF.

The rearrangement links TRBV28 to TRBJ1-2; the match to TRBD1 covers 12 bases. The length of the CDR3 is 13 residues. With 8 bases clipped from V and 7 bases from J, the junction kept 5 bases outside the gene matches. Germline values: CDR1 MDHEN, CDR2 SYDVKM. This chain's CDR3 is CASGDRGRIGYTF. CDR3 bases: TGTGCCAGCGGGGACAGGGGGCGGATTGGCTACACCTTC.

The rearrangement links TRBV5-1 to TRBJ2-5; no clear D. V dropped 2 bases and J dropped 3 bases, with 5 bases sitting between them. The CDR3 covers 12 residues. The germline gives CDR1 SGHRS, CDR2 YFSETQ. The CDR3 protein is CASSFSKETQYF. CDR3 DNA: TGCGCCAGCAGCTTCTCTAAAGAGACCCAGTACTTC.

The chain is built from TRBV7-2 and TRBJ2-7; D possibly corresponds to TRBD1 (6 bases). The germline gives CDR1 SGHTA, CDR2 FQGNSA. CDR3 length equals 15 residues. Between the trimmed V and J ends, which lost 0 bases and 5 bases, there was a span of 14 bases. CDR3 region: CASSLAGTFSNEQYF. CDR3 nucleotides: TGTGCCAGCAGCTTAGCGGGGACATTTAGTAACGAGCAGTACTTC.

The chain links TRBV12-2 to TRBJ1-1. TRBV12-2 is shown as a pseudogene. The CDR3 length is 17 residues. In DNA, the CDR3 is TGTGCAAGTCGCTTCGGGTGGAAACCAACCATGAACACTGAAGCTTTCTTT. Protein sequence: CASRFGWKPTMNTEAFF.

V and J are TRBV5-1 and TRBJ2-1; TRBD2 agrees at 7 bases. V lost 4 bases and J lost 0; bases outside the gene matches: 10. Germline V gene data show CDR1 as SGHRS and CDR2 as YFSETQ. CDR3 length equals 17 residues. This chain's CDR3 is CASSTRLASSSYNEQFF. For the CDR3, the DNA is TGCGCCAGCAGCACCCGACTAGCTTCCAGCTCCTACAATGAGCAGTTCTTC.

This clone has a single count. The V gene is TRBV19, the J gene TRBJ1-1, with 7 bases that match TRBD1. This CDR3 has 13 residues. The J segment lost 4 bases and the V segment lost 5 bases, leaving 4 bases of the junction unmatched. The germline CDR1 and CDR2 sequences are LNHDA and SQIVND (reference sequence). CDR3 nucleotide sequence: TGTGCCAGTAGTGCAGGGGGAGCCACTGAAGCTTTCTTT. Its translation is CASSAGGATEAFF.

This chain joins TRBV30 and TRBJ2-7; 13 bases map to TRBD2. This CDR3 contains 14 residues. With 0 bases clipped from V and 6 bases from J, the junction kept 2 bases outside the gene matches. Germline values: CDR1 GTSNPN, CDR2 SVGIG (reference sequence). CDR3 loop: CAWSVRLAGGEQYF. Written as DNA, the CDR3 is TGTGCCTGGAGTGTTAGACTAGCGGGAGGCGAGCAGTACTTC.

This chain uses TRBV20-1 with TRBJ1-1; the D gene is possibly TRBD1 (5 bases). The germline V gene has CDR1 DFQATT and CDR2 SNEGSKA (reference sequence). Between the trimmed V and J ends, which lost 1 base and 11 bases, there was a span of 11 bases. The CDR3 spans 11 residues. Here the CDR3 DNA reads TGCAGTGCTAGAGCGGGGGGACGCGCTTTCTTT. It codes for CSARAGGRAFF.

This clone was found once. The V call is TRBV6-1, the J call TRBJ2-5; 12 bases are shared with TRBD2. Germline loops: CDR1 MNHNS, CDR2 SASEGT. V shed 7 bases, J shed 4 bases, and the junction held 1 base outside the gene matches. CDR3 length equals 13 residues. The CDR3 DNA follows: TGTGCCAGCAAGACTAGCGGGAGAGAGACCCAGTACTTC. Translation gives CASKTSGRETQYF.

The chain links TRBV18 to TRBJ2-6; no clear D. The V gene's germline CDR1 is KGHSH and CDR2 LQKENI. The V end lost 3 bases, the J end lost 0 bases, and 12 bases lay between the germline ends. The CDR3 loop spans 17 amino acids. The CDR3 loop reads CASSPRSGGSGANVLTF. CDR3 in DNA: TGTGCCAGCTCACCTAGGAGTGGCGGCTCTGGGGCCAACGTCCTGACTTTC.

The chain joins TRBV28 to TRBJ2-1; D is unclear. Trimming removed 3 bases at V and 6 bases at J, with 15 bases between. Germline-derived CDR1 and CDR2 are MDHEN and SYDVKM. This CDR3 comprises 15 residues. CDR3 protein: CASSLLRRGGNEQFF. In DNA form, the CDR3 reads TGTGCCAGCAGTTTGTTGAGGCGAGGCGGCAATGAGCAGTTCTTC. The variable domain in full, with the rest retrieved from reference TRBV28 and TRBJ2-1, is DVKVTQSSRYLVKRTGEKVFLECVQDMDHENMFWYRQDPGLGLRLIYFSYDVKMKEKGDIPEGYSVSREKKERFSLILESASTNQTSMYLCASSLLRRGGNEQFFGPGTRLTVL.

The chain combines TRBV4-3 with TRBJ2-2; TRBD2 agrees at 12 bases. The CDR3 is 17 amino acids. The trim removed 0 bases at V and 5 bases at J, leaving 4 bases unmatched. Germline values: CDR1 LGHNA, CDR2 YSLEER. CDR3 coding DNA: TGCGCCAGCAGCCAAGAGTCAACTAGCGGGAGGACCGGGGAGCTGTTTTTT. Its translation: CASSQESTSGRTGELFF.

The chain uses TRBV30 and TRBJ2-1; D gene unclear. This CDR3 spans 12 amino acids. The germline V gene encodes CDR1 GTSNPN and CDR2 SVGIG (reference sequence). V was shortened by 4 bases and J by 12 bases, with 16 bases between the two germline ends. The CDR3 sequence: CAWKALEHGQFF. CDR3 in DNA: TGTGCCTGGAAAGCCCTTGAGCACGGGCAGTTCTTC. The variable domain in full, completed from reference TRBV30 and TRBJ2-1, reads SQTIHQWPATLVQPVGSPLSLECTVEGTSNPNLYWYRQAAGRGLQLLFYSVGIGQISSEVPQNLSASRPQDRQFILSSKKLLLSDSGFYLCAWKALEHGQFFGPGTRLTVL.

This chain joins TRBV2 and TRBJ2-1, with D possibly TRBD1 on 6 matching bases. Germline CDR1 reads SNHLY; CDR2 reads FYNNEI. This CDR3 is built from 13 residues. The V and J ends lost 7 bases and 3 bases respectively, with 10 bases between them. The DNA for the CDR3 is TGTGCCAGCATGGCAGGGGACTACAATGAGCAGTTCTTC. Residues: CASMAGDYNEQFF.

The rearrangement joins TRBV28 to TRBJ2-3, with TRBD1 as a possible D gene (6 bases). Germline V gene data show CDR1 as MDHEN and CDR2 as SYDVKM. V was clipped by 3 bases and J by 4 bases, with 11 bases between them. CDR3 length: 14 residues. CDR3: CASSFTGIADTQYF. For the CDR3, the DNA is TGTGCCAGCAGTTTCACAGGGATCGCAGATACGCAGTATTTT.

The rearrangement joins TRBV6-1 to TRBJ2-1, with TRBD2 as a possible D gene (5 bases). Trimming stripped 4 bases from V and 9 bases from J, with 13 bases between. This CDR3 is built from 13 residues. Germline V gives CDR1 MNHNS, CDR2 SASEGT. The CDR3 here is CASSVSSMGEQFF. Here the CDR3 DNA reads TGTGCCAGCAGTGTGTCTAGCATGGGTGAGCAGTTCTTC.

The chain carries TRBV5-6 and TRBJ2-7; D perhaps matches TRBD2 (6 bases). From germline, CDR1 is SGHDT and CDR2 YYEEEE. The CDR3 runs to 15 residues. Trimming stripped 4 bases from V and 2 bases from J, with 16 bases between. This CDR3 reads CASSRRVGTTYEQYF. CDR3 nucleotides: TGTGCCAGCAGCCGGAGGGTTGGAACCACCTACGAGCAGTACTTC.

This chain links TRBV11-2 with TRBJ2-2, with 8 bases fitting TRBD1. J lost 5 bases, V lost 5 bases, and 10 bases had no gene match. Germline V lookup: CDR1 SGHAT, CDR2 FQNNGV. The CDR3 totals 16 residues. The CDR3 protein is CASSHYRGEDTGELFF. The CDR3 region has the DNA TGTGCCAGCAGCCACTACAGGGGGGAGGATACCGGGGAGCTGTTTTTT.

The rearrangement uses TRBV20-1 and TRBJ1-2; no definite D call. CDR1 is DFQATT, CDR2 SNEGSKA, per germline (reference sequence). Trimming took off 7 bases at V and 2 bases at J, with 8 bases between the two ends. The CDR3 loop spans 11 amino acids. CDR3 nucleotide sequence: TGCAGTGTCCGGGTCAACTATGGCTACACCTTC. Translation: CSVRVNYGYTF.